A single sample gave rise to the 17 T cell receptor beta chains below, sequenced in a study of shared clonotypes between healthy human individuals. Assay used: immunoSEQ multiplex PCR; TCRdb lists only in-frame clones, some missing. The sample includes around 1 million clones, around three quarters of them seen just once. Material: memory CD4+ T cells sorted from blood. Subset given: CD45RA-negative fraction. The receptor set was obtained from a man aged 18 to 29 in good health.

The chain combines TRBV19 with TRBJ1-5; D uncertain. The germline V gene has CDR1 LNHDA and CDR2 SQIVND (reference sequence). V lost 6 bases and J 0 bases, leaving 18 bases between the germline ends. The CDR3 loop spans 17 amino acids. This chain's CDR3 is CASREGSVEGSNQPQHF. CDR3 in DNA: TGTGCCAGTAGAGAGGGATCGGTCGAGGGTAGCAATCAGCCCCAGCATTTT. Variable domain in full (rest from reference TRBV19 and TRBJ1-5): DGGITQSPKYLFRKEGQNVTLSCEQNLNHDAMYWYRQDPGQGLRLIYYSQIVNDFQKGDIAEGYSVSREKKESFPLTVTSAQKNPTAFYLCASREGSVEGSNQPQHFGDGTRLSIL.

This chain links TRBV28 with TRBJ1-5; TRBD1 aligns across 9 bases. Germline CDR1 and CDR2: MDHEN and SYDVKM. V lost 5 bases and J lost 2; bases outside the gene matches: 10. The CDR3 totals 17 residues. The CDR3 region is CASSPGTGKMGNQPQHF. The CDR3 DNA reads TGTGCCAGCAGTCCCGGGACAGGGAAAATGGGCAATCAGCCCCAGCATTTT.

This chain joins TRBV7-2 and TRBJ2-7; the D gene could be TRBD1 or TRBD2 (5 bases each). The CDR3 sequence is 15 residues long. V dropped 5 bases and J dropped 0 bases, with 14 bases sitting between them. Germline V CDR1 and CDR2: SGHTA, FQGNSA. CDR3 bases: TGTGCCAGCAGCCTCCGGGACGGCTACTCCTACGAGCAGTACTTC. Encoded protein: CASSLRDGYSYEQYF.

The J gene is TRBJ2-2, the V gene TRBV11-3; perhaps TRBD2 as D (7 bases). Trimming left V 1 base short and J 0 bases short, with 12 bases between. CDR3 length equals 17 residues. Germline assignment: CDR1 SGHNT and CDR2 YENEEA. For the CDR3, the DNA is TGTGCCAGCAGCTTAGCGGGGGGCGGTTCGAACACCGGGGAGCTGTTTTTT. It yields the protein CASSLAGGGSNTGELFF.

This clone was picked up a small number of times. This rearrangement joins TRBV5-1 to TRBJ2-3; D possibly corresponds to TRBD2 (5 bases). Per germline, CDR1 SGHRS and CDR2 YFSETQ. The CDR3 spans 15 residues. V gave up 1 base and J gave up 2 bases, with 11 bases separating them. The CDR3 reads CASSLFGDYTDTQYF. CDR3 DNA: TGCGCCAGCAGCTTGTTCGGGGATTACACAGATACGCAGTATTTT.

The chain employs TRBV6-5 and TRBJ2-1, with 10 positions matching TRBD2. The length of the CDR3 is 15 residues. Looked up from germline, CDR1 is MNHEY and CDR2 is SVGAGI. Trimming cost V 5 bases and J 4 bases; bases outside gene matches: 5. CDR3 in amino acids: CASSIGLAAYNEQFF. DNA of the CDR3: TGTGCCAGCAGTATCGGACTAGCGGCTTACAATGAGCAGTTCTTC.

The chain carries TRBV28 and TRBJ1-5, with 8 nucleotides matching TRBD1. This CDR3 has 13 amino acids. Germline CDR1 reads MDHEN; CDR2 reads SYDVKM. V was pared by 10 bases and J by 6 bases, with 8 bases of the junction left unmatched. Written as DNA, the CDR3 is TGTGCCATAACCAGGGGGCTGTTTCAGCCCCAGCATTTT. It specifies CAITRGLFQPQHF.

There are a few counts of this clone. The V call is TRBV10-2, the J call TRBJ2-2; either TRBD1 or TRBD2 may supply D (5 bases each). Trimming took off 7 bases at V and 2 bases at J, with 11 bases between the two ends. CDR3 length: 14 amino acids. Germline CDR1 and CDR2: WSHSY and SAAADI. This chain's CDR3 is CASKRDQNTGELFF. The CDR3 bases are TGCGCCAGCAAAAGGGACCAAAACACCGGGGAGCTGTTTTTT.

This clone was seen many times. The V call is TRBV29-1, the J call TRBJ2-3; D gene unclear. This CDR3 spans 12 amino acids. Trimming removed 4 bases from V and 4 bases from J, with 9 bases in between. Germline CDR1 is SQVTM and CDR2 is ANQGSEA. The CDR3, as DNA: TGCAGCGTTGGGGCCCATTCAGATACGCAGTATTTT. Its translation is CSVGAHSDTQYF.

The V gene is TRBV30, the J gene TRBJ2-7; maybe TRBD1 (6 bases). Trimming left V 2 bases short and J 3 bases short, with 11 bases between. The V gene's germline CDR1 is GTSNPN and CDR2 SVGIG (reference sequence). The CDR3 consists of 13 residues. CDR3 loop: CAWSSQQGYEQYF. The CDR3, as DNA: TGTGCCTGGAGTTCCCAACAGGGCTACGAGCAGTACTTC.

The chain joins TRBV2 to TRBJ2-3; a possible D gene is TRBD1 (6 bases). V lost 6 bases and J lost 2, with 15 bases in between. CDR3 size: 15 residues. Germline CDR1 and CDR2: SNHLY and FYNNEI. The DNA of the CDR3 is TGTGCCAGCAGCGACAAGGACAGCTACACAGATACGCAGTATTTT. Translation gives CASSDKDSYTDTQYF.

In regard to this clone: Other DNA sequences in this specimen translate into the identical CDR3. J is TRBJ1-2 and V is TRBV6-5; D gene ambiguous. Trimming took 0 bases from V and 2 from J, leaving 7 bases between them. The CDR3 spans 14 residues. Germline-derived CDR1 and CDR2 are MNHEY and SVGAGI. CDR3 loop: CASSYSLGNYGYTF. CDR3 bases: TGTGCCAGCAGTTACTCGCTAGGGAACTATGGCTACACCTTC.

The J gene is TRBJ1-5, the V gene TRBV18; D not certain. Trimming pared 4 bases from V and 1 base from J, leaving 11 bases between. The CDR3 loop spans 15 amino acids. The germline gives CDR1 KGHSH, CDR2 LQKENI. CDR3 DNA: TGTGCCAGCTCACTATCAGCGGTGAGCAATCAGCCCCAGCATTTT. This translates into CASSLSAVSNQPQHF.

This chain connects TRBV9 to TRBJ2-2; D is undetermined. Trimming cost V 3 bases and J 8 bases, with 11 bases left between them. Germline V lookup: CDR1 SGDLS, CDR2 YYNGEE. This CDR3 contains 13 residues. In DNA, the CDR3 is TGTGCCAGCAGCGCCTTGTTTGGAGGGGAGCTGTTTTTT. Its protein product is CASSALFGGELFF.

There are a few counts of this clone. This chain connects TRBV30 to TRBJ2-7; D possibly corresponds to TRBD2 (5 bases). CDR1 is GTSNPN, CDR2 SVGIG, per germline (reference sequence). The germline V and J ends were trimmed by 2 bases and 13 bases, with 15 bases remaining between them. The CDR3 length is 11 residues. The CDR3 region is CAWSFGGSLYF. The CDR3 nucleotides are TGTGCCTGGAGTTTCGGTGGGAGCCTTTACTTC. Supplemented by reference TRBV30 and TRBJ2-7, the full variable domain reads SQTIHQWPATLVQPVGSPLSLECTVEGTSNPNLYWYRQAAGRGLQLLFYSVGIGQISSEVPQNLSASRPQDRQFILSSKKLLLSDSGFYLCAWSFGGSLYFGPGTRLTVT.

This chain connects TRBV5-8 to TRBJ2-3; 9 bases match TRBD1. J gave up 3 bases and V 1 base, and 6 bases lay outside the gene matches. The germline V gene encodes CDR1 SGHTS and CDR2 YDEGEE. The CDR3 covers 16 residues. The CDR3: CASSLWRTGVTDTQYF. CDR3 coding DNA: TGTGCCAGCAGCTTGTGGCGGACAGGGGTAACAGATACGCAGTATTTT. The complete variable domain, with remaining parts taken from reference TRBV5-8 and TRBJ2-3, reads EAGVTQSPTHLIKTRGQQATLRCSPISGHTSVYWYQQALGLGLQFLLWYDEGEERNRGNFPPRFSGRQFPNYSSELNVNALELEDSALYLCASSLWRTGVTDTQYFGPGTRLTVL.

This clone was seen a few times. As DNA, the CDR3 is TGTGCCAGCAGCAGGGAGGGCGATGAGCAGTTCTTC. Translated: CASSREGDEQFF. The chain is built from TRBV7-6 and TRBJ2-1, with 7 bases that match TRBD2. J gave up 8 bases and V 5 bases, and 3 bases lay outside the gene matches. Germline-derived CDR1 and CDR2 are SGHVS and FNYEAQ. The CDR3 loop spans 12 amino acids.